Included here is one TCR beta chain sequence, with context. Its specificity is unknown. Following extraction, RNA underwent reverse transcription to cDNA, which served as the sequencing template. Only in-frame clones appear in the TCRdb table, and some are missing; sequencing was by immunoSEQ multiplex PCR. There are roughly 140,000 clones in the sample; roughly 82% occur only once, and 20% to 30% lies in the top ten. This sample was included in a study of CD8+ T cells in alopecia areata. The treatment denotes: oral pan-JAK inhibitor, 5-10 mg twice daily. Peripheral blood, together with lesional scalp punch biopsies, was collected from alopecia areata patients. The CDR3 has 15 amino acids. The junction had 4 bases not matched to a gene; V was cut back by 0 bases and J by 1 base. CDR1 is SGHRS, CDR2 YFSETQ, per germline. Notes on the study in general: Many expanded lesional clones persisted in scalp and blood during tofacitinib treatment. Higher clonality was seen in lesional scalp than in normal scalp, especially in alopecia totalis/universalis.

The chain links TRBV5-1 to TRBJ2-7; 7 bases agree with TRBD1. The receptor was derived from a human donor with alopecia areata. Sequencing used CD8+ T cells sorted from blood, obtained at week 4, from a patient treated with tofacitinib. DNA of the CDR3: TGCGCCAGCAGCTTGGAACCGGGACAGTCCTACGAGCAGTACTTC. It encodes CASSLEPGQSYEQYF.